The rows below give T cell receptor beta chains drawn from one sample of a study of blood T cell repertoires in COVID-19. Method: immunoSEQ multiplex PCR; TCRdb's copy keeps in-frame clones and lacks some. Found here are about 360,000 clones, around 84% of them singletons; the top ten hold around 3%. Sample: peripheral blood. Receptors were obtained from a human donor in a cohort sampled during active COVID-19. CDR3s include the opening cysteine and the closing phenylalanine or tryptophan. The order of the fields is D gene, V gene, J gene, clone size, CDR3 DNA, CDR3 protein. D genes are given only for firm matches. Only some rows state a clone size, as once, few, many or a class for expanded clones.

>-|TRBV6-1|TRBJ2-7|once
TGTGCCAGCAGTGACCTGGCCTCGAATCGGGGTTACTTC
CASSDLASNRGYF
>-|TRBV25-1|TRBJ2-1|-
TGTGCCAGCAGCCCAACAGGGCCCGAGCAGTTCTTC
CASSPTGPEQFF
>-|TRBV7-9|TRBJ2-1|-
TGTGCCAGCAGCTTAGTGCAGGGTGGCAATGAGCAGTTCTTC
CASSLVQGGNEQFF
>TRBD2|TRBV3-1/TRBV3-2|TRBJ2-7|-
TGTGCCAGCAGCCCAATAGCGGGAGGGCTGGTTCGCGAGCAGTACTTC
CASSPIAGGLVREQYF
>-|TRBV19|TRBJ2-1|-
TGTGCCAGCCGTGGGGGGGCTAGCGGTTCTCATGAGCAGTTCTTC
CASRGGASGSHEQFF
>TRBD2|TRBV2|TRBJ2-7|-
TGTGCCAGCAGTGAAACCCAGCGGGGGGTCCACGAGCAGTACTTC
CASSETQRGVHEQYF
>-|TRBV5-1|TRBJ2-2|-
TGCGCCAGCGGGGTCGGACAGACGAACACCGGGGAGCTGTTTTTT
CASGVGQTNTGELFF
>TRBD2|TRBV5-1|TRBJ2-7|few
TGCGCCAGCAGCCCCCCCGGGACTACAAGAGGAGGAGAGCAGTACTTC
CASSPPGTTRGGEQYF
>-|TRBV7-8|TRBJ2-5|-
TGTGCCAGCAGCTTAGTCAATTTTTTGGTTCAGGGGCAAGAGACCCAGTACTTC
CASSLVNFLVQGQETQYF
>-|TRBV30|TRBJ2-3|-
TGTGCCTGGAGTGTCGGCGGGGGCGTGCAAGATACGCAGTATTTT
CAWSVGGGVQDTQYF
>-|TRBV20-1|TRBJ2-1|-
TGCAGTGCTGCCCGCGACAATGAGCAGTTCTTC
CSAARDNEQFF
>TRBD1|TRBV15|TRBJ1-3|few
TGTGCCACCAGCCAAACCGGGACAGCTGGAAACACCATATATTTT
CATSQTGTAGNTIYF
>-|TRBV5-1|TRBJ2-7|once
TGCGCCAGCAGCTTGGATAGCAGGGGCTACGAGCAGTACTTC
CASSLDSRGYEQYF
>TRBD1|TRBV5-1|TRBJ2-6|-
TGCGCCAGCAGCGCGGACAGGGTAGAGCCTGGGGCCAACGTCCTGACTTTC
CASSADRVEPGANVLTF
>TRBD2|TRBV5-1|TRBJ2-3|-
TGCGCCAGCAGCTTCGTCCTTGGCGGGGGACCCGCAGATACGCAGTATTTT
CASSFVLGGGPADTQYF
>-|TRBV4-1|TRBJ2-7|-
TGCGCCAGCAGCCAAGGTTCGACAGTTTCCTACGAGCAGTACTTC
CASSQGSTVSYEQYF
>TRBD1|TRBV6-5|TRBJ2-1|-
TGTGCCAGCAGTTTGGGGACAGTTGGGGTAGGGGAGCAGTTCTTC
CASSLGTVGVGEQFF
>-|TRBV24-1|TRBJ2-5|-
TGTGCCACCAGTAACTCAGGGGTTGAGACCCAGTACTTC
CATSNSGVETQYF
>-|TRBV7-9|TRBJ2-3|-
TGTGCCAGCAGACAAGTCGGGAGCACAGATACGCAGTATTTT
CASRQVGSTDTQYF
>-|TRBV30|TRBJ1-6|-
TGTGCCTGGAGCGCCGGGAGCTCCTATAATTCACCCCTCCACTTT
CAWSAGSSYNSPLHF
>TRBD2|TRBV5-4|TRBJ2-6|-
TGTGCCAGCAGAGAGGGACTAGCGGATTACTCTGGGGCCAACGTCCTGACTTTC
CASREGLADYSGANVLTF
>TRBD1|TRBV28|TRBJ2-2|-
TGTGCCAGCAGTTTAGCAGGGGGCCGCACCGGGGAGCTGTTTTTT
CASSLAGGRTGELFF
>-|TRBV5-1|TRBJ2-7|few
TGCGCCAGCAGCTTCACGCCAGGGGAAATTTACGAGCAGTACTTC
CASSFTPGEIYEQYF
>TRBD2|TRBV19|TRBJ2-3|-
TGTGCCAGTACCCATGGGGCTAGCGGGAGTCCAGATACGCAGTATTTT
CASTHGASGSPDTQYF
>TRBD2|TRBV4-1|TRBJ2-5|-
TGCGCCAGCAGCCCTAGCGGTGGGCAAGAGACCCAGTACTTC
CASSPSGGQETQYF